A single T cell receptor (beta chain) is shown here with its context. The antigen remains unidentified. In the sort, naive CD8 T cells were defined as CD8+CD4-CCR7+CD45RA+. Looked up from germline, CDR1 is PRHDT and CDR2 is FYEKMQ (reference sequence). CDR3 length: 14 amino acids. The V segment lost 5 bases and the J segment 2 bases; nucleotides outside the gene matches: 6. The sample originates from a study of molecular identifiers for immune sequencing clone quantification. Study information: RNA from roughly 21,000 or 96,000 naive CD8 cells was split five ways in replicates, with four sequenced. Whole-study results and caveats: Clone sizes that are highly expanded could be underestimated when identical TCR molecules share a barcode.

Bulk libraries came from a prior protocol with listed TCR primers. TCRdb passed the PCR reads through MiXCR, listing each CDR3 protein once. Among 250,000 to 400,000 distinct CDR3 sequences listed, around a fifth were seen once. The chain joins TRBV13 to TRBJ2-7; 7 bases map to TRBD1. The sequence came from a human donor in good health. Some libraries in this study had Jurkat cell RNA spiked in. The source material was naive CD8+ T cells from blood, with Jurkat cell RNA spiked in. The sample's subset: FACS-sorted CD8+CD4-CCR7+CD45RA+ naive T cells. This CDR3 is CASSMRDSAYEQYF. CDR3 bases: TGTGCCAGCAGCATGAGGGACAGCGCCTACGAGCAGTACTTC.